One T cell receptor beta chain is described in this entry. The antigen remains unidentified. This sample was included in a study of glioma-infiltrating T cells after dendritic cell vaccination. General study points: TCR clonality showed no direct relationship with survival. Complete blood and tumor specimen sets were limited to few patients.

TCRdb's copy holds only in-frame clones and misses some; the assay was immunoSEQ multiplex PCR. This table has over 55,000 clones, roughly 83% appearing once. Time point described: after dendritic cell vaccination, including at tumor progression/relapse. Isocitrate dehydrogenase mutation was absent in all glioblastoma patients. PBMC sampling occurred before vaccination, two weeks after the third dose, and at progression. This TCR was recovered from a human donor with glioblastoma. The sample here was blood, taken after dendritic cell vaccination.

The CDR3 DNA follows: TGTGCCTGGACTAGCGGGGCCTCCTACAATGAGCAGTTCTTC. Protein product: CAWTSGASYNEQFF. J is TRBJ2-1 and V is TRBV30; 9 positions match TRBD2. Germline V CDR1 and CDR2: GTSNPN, SVGIG (reference sequence). The CDR3 loop spans 14 amino acids. V dropped 4 bases and J dropped 0; count of bases not matched to a gene: 1.